This TCR beta chain was recovered during a study of metastatic and nonmetastatic thyroid tumors. Study background: The comparison covered peripheral blood and tumor or nodule tissue in malignant and benign thyroid patients. General study results and limits: It was reportedly found that TCR beta diversity was significantly higher in malignant thyroid tumors than in benign nodules, a difference seen in both blood and tumor samples.

This clone was picked up many times. The antigen is not known. The V end was cut by 8 bases, the J end by 5 bases, with 9 bases between. The CDR3 is 12 amino acids. Germline V lookup: CDR1 MNHEY, CDR2 SVGEGT. Each patient went into thyroid surgery without having received any treatment. Original methodology: CDR3 differences across clinicopathological groups were used to build a distant-metastasis classifier for papillary thyroid cancer. TCRdb re-analyzed the PCR reads through MiXCR. For this entry, the V and J calls and clone size follow TCRdb and not the study's own pipeline. The sample contains approximately 28,000 clones, over 12% of which appear only once.

The chain links TRBV6-2 or TRBV6-3 to TRBJ1-4; D not resolved. Sequencing was performed on blood. The source of this sequence is a male donor with papillary thyroid cancer or a benign thyroid nodule (not recorded which). Some clones in this sample may be carry-over from other donors' samples. The CDR3 here is CASCTVNEKLFF. The CDR3 DNA reads as TGTGCCAGCTGCACCGTCAATGAAAAACTGTTTTTT.